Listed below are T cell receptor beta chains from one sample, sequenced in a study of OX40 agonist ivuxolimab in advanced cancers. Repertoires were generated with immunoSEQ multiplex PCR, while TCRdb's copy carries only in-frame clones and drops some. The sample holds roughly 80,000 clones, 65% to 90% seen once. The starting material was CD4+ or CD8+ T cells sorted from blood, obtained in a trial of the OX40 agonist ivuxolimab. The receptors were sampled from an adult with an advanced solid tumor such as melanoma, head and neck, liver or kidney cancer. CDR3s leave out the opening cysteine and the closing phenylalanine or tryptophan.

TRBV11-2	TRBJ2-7	ASSLGPRSYEQY
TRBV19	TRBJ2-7	ASRRELYEQY
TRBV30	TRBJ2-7	AWSKPRIVSPYEQY
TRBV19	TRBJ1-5	ASSIWSRGSNQPQH
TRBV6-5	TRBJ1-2	ASSPGTIYGYT
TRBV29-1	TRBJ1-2	SVAPGDGYT
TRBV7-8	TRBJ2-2	ASRLQQRTLQNTGELF
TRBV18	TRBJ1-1	ASSMRRVNTEAF
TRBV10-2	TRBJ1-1	ATGTGNTEAF
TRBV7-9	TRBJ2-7	ASSPPGQGASYEQY
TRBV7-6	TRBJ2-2	ASSDPLQSNTGELF
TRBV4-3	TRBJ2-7	ASSQTSGSSYEQY
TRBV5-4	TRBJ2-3	ASSRGGSTDTQY
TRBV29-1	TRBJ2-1	SVEGTGVGNEQF
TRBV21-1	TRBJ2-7	ASSKYQGGDEQY
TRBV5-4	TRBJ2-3	ASREDARGIGDTQY
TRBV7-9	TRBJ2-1	ASSLEQYSDEQF
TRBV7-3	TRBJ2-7	ASSPRWGVEQY
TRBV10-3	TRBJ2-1	ATGTIEQF
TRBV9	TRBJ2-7	ASSVKQGDGEQY
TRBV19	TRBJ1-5	ASSIDGAALWPQH
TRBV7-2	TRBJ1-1	ASSLALGTGLSKTMNTEAF
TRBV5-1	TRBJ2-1	ASSSLSGSSYNEQF
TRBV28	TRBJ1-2	ASSHRQGGRDGYT
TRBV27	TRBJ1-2	ASSLLKGAGGYT
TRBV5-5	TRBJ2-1	ASSTQLAMDEQF
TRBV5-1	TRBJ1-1	ASSLLENTEAF
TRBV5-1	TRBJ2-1	ASSLAGRENEQF
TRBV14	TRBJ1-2	ASSQVRSIYGYT
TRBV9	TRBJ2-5	ASSVGIGVETQY
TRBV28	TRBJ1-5	ASSLPTGDRNQPQH
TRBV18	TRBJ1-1	ASSPEGFRVGTEAF
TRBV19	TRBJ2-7	ASSPRRAGNEQY
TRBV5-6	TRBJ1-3	ASSSRAFSGNTIY
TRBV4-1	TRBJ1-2	ASSDRQNPITGYT
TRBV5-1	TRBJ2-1	ASSLGLADNEQF
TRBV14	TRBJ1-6	ASSTGGSGSPLH
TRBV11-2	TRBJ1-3	ASSPVTGGNTIY
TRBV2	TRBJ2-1	ASRGGLAGVNEQF
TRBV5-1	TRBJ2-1	ASRPGLAGFNEQF
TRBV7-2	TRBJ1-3	ASSTLTGPGNTIY
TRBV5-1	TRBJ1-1	ASSLVRGEAF
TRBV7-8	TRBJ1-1	ASSRALNTEAF
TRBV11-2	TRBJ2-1	ASSLLGEQF
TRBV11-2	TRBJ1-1	ASSLRQFTMNTEAF
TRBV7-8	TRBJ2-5	ASSIRMYQETQY
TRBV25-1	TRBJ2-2	ASSPRDTGELF
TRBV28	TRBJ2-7	ASSPHRTSGRYEQY
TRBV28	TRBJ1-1	ASSLTPLNTEAF
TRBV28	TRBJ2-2	ASHKQGAANTGELF